Listed here are 24 T cell receptor beta chains from one sample, sequenced in a study of blood T cell repertoires in COVID-19. Profiled with immunoSEQ multiplex PCR; TCRdb holds only in-frame clones, not every one. The sample has 360,000 or so clones; nearly 90% are singletons. The material sequenced was PBMCs or T cells enriched from blood (not recorded which). These receptors all come from a woman in her twenties or thirties who had recovered from COVID-19.

The gene calls are TRBV4-2 and TRBJ2-1, with D unresolved. The germline CDR1 and CDR2 sequences are LGHNA and YNFKEQ. There are 15 residues in the CDR3. V lost 0 bases, J lost 3 bases, and 9 bases lay in between. CDR3 sequence reads: CASSQEVRGYNEQFF. CDR3 DNA sequence: TGTGCCAGCAGCCAAGAGGTGCGAGGCTACAATGAGCAGTTCTTC.

This clone was detected only once. CDR3: CATIDRVGTQYF. The CDR3 DNA sequence: TGTGCCACCATCGATCGGGTAGGGACCCAGTACTTC. This rearrangement joins TRBV24-1 to TRBJ2-5, with no clear D. Deletions cut 8 bases from V and 7 bases from J, with 13 bases between. Germline assignment: CDR1 KGHDR and CDR2 SFDVKD. CDR3 length: 12 amino acids.

The chain uses TRBV10-3 and TRBJ2-3; D call uncertain. Per germline, CDR1 ENHRY and CDR2 SYGVKD. V was trimmed by 7 bases and J by 6 bases, leaving 17 bases between them. The CDR3 has 14 amino acids. CDR3 bases: TGTGCCATCAAAGACGTTAGAGACGGGGATACGCAGTATTTT. The encoded protein is CAIKDVRDGDTQYF.

The chain carries TRBV28 and TRBJ2-3, with D unclear. The V end was cut by 11 bases, the J end by 2 bases, with 11 bases between. CDR3 length: 12 amino acids. Germline-derived CDR1 and CDR2 are MDHEN and SYDVKM. The CDR3 DNA sequence: TGTGCCTGTTCTAAAACCACAGATACGCAGTATTTT. Residues: CACSKTTDTQYF. The full variable domain, in which reference TRBV28 and TRBJ2-3 provide the parts outside the CDR3, is DVKVTQSSRYLVKRTGEKVFLECVQDMDHENMFWYRQDPGLGLRLIYFSYDVKMKEKGDIPEGYSVSREKKERFSLILESASTNQTSMYLCACSKTTDTQYFGPGTRLTVL.

This chain links TRBV7-3 with TRBJ1-6, with D possibly TRBD1 on 6 matching bases. Germline V CDR1 and CDR2: SGHTA, FQGTGA. Between the trimmed V and J ends, which lost 7 bases and 6 bases, there was a span of 10 bases. The CDR3 is made up of 13 amino acids. The DNA for the CDR3 is TGTGCCAGCAAACAGGGCAGTAATTCACCCCTCCACTTT. Protein product: CASKQGSNSPLHF.

V gene TRBV29-1 combines with J gene TRBJ1-3; TRBD1 agrees at 7 bases. The CDR3 contains 14 residues. After removal of 7 bases from V and 0 bases from J, the junction contained 6 bases not matched to a gene. Germline V CDR1 and CDR2: SQVTM, ANQGSEA. CDR3 sequence (DNA): TGCAGCGCTGCCGGGGACAGCTCTGGAAACACCATATATTTT. Its translation: CSAAGDSSGNTIYF.

The CDR3 nucleotides read TGTGCCAGCAGTTTCACCAGGCCTTATGGCTACACCTTC. Encoded protein: CASSFTRPYGYTF. This chain links TRBV12-3 or TRBV12-4 with TRBJ1-2; D is unresolved. The V end lost 3 bases, the J end lost 5 bases, and 10 bases lay between the germline ends. The CDR3 is made up of 13 amino acids.

In DNA, the CDR3 is TGTGCCAGCAGCCGCGCGGGGCCTCTGGCTGAAAAACTGTTTTTT. Translating gives CASSRAGPLAEKLFF. This chain connects TRBV25-1 to TRBJ1-4; a weak D match, TRBD1 (5 bases). V shed 6 bases and J shed 7 bases, with 18 bases lying between them. The CDR3 totals 15 residues. Per the germline V gene, CDR1 is MGHDK and CDR2 is SYGVNS.

This chain joins TRBV6-2 or TRBV6-3 and TRBJ1-1; the match to TRBD1 covers 11 bases. From germline, CDR1 is MNHEY and CDR2 SVGEGT. The trim removed 5 bases at V and 4 bases at J, leaving 9 bases unmatched. CDR3 size: 16 residues. The CDR3 sequence: CASSPSGTGGGTEAFF. CDR3 DNA: TGTGCCAGCAGTCCATCCGGGACAGGGGGAGGCACTGAAGCTTTCTTT.

V usage is TRBV5-1 and J usage is TRBJ1-5, with 7 positions matching TRBD1. Germline V gene sequence: CDR1 SGHRS, CDR2 YFSETQ. The CDR3 extends over 17 amino acids. V lost 4 bases to trimming and J lost 0 bases; unmatched junction nucleotides: 10. The CDR3: CASSPGDRSYSNQPQHF. CDR3 nucleotides: TGCGCCAGCAGCCCGGGGGACAGATCTTATAGCAATCAGCCCCAGCATTTT.

V is TRBV4-1 and J is TRBJ2-7; TRBD1 agrees at 12 bases. The V gene end was trimmed by 2 bases and the J gene end by 6 bases; junction bases not matched to a gene: 5. This CDR3 spans 15 amino acids. The germline CDR1 and CDR2 sequences are MGHRA and YSYEKL. CDR3 DNA: TGCGCCAGCAGCCAACCGGGACAGGGGGCAGGCGAGCAGTACTTC. Amino acids: CASSQPGQGAGEQYF.

The rearrangement joins TRBV4-2 to TRBJ1-5; 7 positions agree with TRBD1. The CDR3 covers 15 residues. Germline V CDR1 and CDR2: LGHNA, YNFKEQ. J was trimmed by 2 bases and V by 4 bases; bases with no gene match: 5. For the CDR3, the DNA is TGTGCCAGCAGCCCCGACGACAGGGGCAATCAGCCCCAGCATTTT. Its protein is CASSPDDRGNQPQHF.

The rearrangement uses TRBV5-1 and TRBJ2-1; maybe TRBD1 (5 bases). Germline CDR1 SGHRS, CDR2 YFSETQ. Trimming took off 0 bases at V and 8 bases at J, with 18 bases between the two ends. CDR3 length: 16 residues. CDR3 in DNA: TGCGCCAGCAGCTTGGCCGGACACACAGGATCATATGAGCAGTTCTTC. It codes for CASSLAGHTGSYEQFF.

V gene TRBV2 combines with J gene TRBJ1-1, with D unresolved. Trimming removed 10 bases from V and 0 bases from J, with 12 bases in between. The CDR3 is 13 amino acids. CDR1 and CDR2 (germline): SNHLY, FYNNEI. DNA of the CDR3: TGTGCCATCCGGAGGCAGATGAACACTGAAGCTTTCTTT. It encodes CAIRRQMNTEAFF.

CDR3: CASSKPLLAGASYEQYF. The CDR3 nucleotides are TGTGCCAGCAGCAAACCCCTACTAGCGGGAGCTTCCTACGAGCAGTACTTC. This sequence joins TRBV21-1 and TRBJ2-7; TRBD2, as called in the table, went unchecked against the DNA. TRBV21-1 is recorded as a pseudogene. The CDR3 consists of 17 residues.

This chain joins TRBV29-1 and TRBJ1-1, with D unresolved. V shed 0 bases and J shed 3 bases, with 5 bases lying between them. This CDR3 has 12 residues. Germline V lookup: CDR1 SQVTM, CDR2 ANQGSEA. CDR3 sequence (DNA): TGCAGCGTTGAAGATGGAGACACTGAAGCTTTCTTT. Its protein is CSVEDGDTEAFF.

The chain carries TRBV3-1 (or the pseudogene TRBV3-2) and TRBJ2-7, with D possibly TRBD1 on 6 matching bases. Trimming cost V 2 bases and J 5 bases, with 10 bases left between them. CDR1 is LGHDT and CDR2 is YNNKEL in the germline V gene (reference sequence). CDR3 size: 13 residues. The CDR3 is CASSQQGLDEQYF. The CDR3 DNA sequence: TGTGCCAGCAGCCAACAGGGGCTGGACGAGCAGTACTTC.

The chain uses TRBV3-1 (or the pseudogene TRBV3-2) and TRBJ2-2, with 9 bases identical to TRBD2. The CDR3 is made up of 18 amino acids. Per germline, CDR1 LGHDT and CDR2 YNNKEL (reference sequence). V lost 2 bases, J lost 5 bases, and 12 bases stayed unmatched. CDR3 bases: TGTGCCAGCAGCCAAAGGGTAGCGGGAGTATCCGGGACCGGGGAGCTGTTTTTT. Translating it yields CASSQRVAGVSGTGELFF.

J is TRBJ1-2 and V is TRBV4-1, with 7 bases matching TRBD1. CDR1 is MGHRA and CDR2 is YSYEKL in the germline V gene. The V and J ends lost 4 bases and 8 bases, in that order; junction bases with no gene match: 10. The CDR3 runs to 14 residues. The CDR3 sequence is CASSPSDREFGYTF. CDR3 bases: TGCGCCAGCAGCCCTTCCGACAGGGAGTTCGGCTACACCTTC.

This clone was seen a few times. This sequence joins TRBV28 and TRBJ2-7; D is undetermined. The CDR3 has 13 residues. Germline loops: CDR1 MDHEN, CDR2 SYDVKM. V was pared by 5 bases and J by 0 bases, with 8 bases between. CDR3: CASSPMSSYEQYF. DNA for the CDR3: TGTGCCAGCAGTCCTATGAGCTCCTACGAGCAGTACTTC.

The gene calls are TRBV21-1 and TRBJ2-4; the table's D call, TRBD1, has no DNA check behind it. TRBV21-1 is termed a pseudogene. The CDR3 is made up of 21 amino acids. The CDR3 DNA is TGTGCCAGCAGCCCCCCCCCGGGGACAGGGGCTGCGGGGGGAGCCAAAAACATTCAGTACTTC. This gives the protein CASSPPPGTGAAGGAKNIQYF.

The chain employs TRBV28 and TRBJ1-5; D remains unclear. The V gene lost 1 base and the J gene lost 1 base, with 11 bases spanning the gap. Germline CDR1 is MDHEN and CDR2 is SYDVKM. CDR3 size: 16 residues. This chain's CDR3 is CASSLLRGISNQPQHF. CDR3 nucleotides: TGTGCCAGCAGTTTATTGCGAGGGATCAGCAATCAGCCCCAGCATTTT. Combining the CDR3 with reference TRBV28 and TRBJ1-5 gives the whole variable domain DVKVTQSSRYLVKRTGEKVFLECVQDMDHENMFWYRQDPGLGLRLIYFSYDVKMKEKGDIPEGYSVSREKKERFSLILESASTNQTSMYLCASSLLRGISNQPQHFGDGTRLSIL.

V usage is TRBV5-1 and J usage is TRBJ2-7; a possible D gene is TRBD1 (6 bases). Germline V lookup: CDR1 SGHRS, CDR2 YFSETQ. This CDR3 has 16 residues. V was pared by 0 bases and J by 0 bases, with 13 bases between. Here the CDR3 reads CASSLVGTRVSYEQYF. CDR3 bases: TGCGCCAGCAGCTTGGTAGGGACAAGAGTCTCCTACGAGCAGTACTTC. Drawing the rest from reference TRBV5-1 and TRBJ2-7, the complete variable domain is KAGVTQTPRYLIKTRGQQVTLSCSPISGHRSVSWYQQTPGQGLQFLFEYFSETQRNKGNFPGRFSGRQFSNSRSEMNVSTLELGDSALYLCASSLVGTRVSYEQYFGPGTRLTVT.

Concerning this clone: The same CDR3 arises from other DNA sequences in this sample as well. The chain's CDR3 is CASSLEGQGNSPLHF. For the CDR3, the DNA is TGCGCCAGCAGCTTGGAAGGACAGGGAAATTCACCCCTCCACTTT. This chain joins TRBV5-1 and TRBJ1-6; 8 nucleotides line up with TRBD1. CDR1 and CDR2 from the germline V gene are SGHRS and YFSETQ. The J segment lost 7 bases and the V segment lost 0 bases, leaving 3 bases of the junction unmatched. The CDR3 spans 15 residues.